This TCR beta chain stems from a study of radiation and T cells in renal cell carcinoma. Data came from immunoSEQ multiplex PCR; TCRdb stores just in-frame clones and leaves some out. The sample carries around 130,000 clones, around 90% recorded once. Time point specified: blood 2 weeks post-SBRT. Stated treatment: 15 Gy SBRT to primary tumor, nephrectomy 4 weeks later. The patient's renal cell carcinoma had clear cell pathology. CDR3 length: 10 residues. From germline, CDR1 is LNHDA and CDR2 SQIVND (reference sequence). The V end lost 8 bases, the J end lost 3 bases, and 4 bases lay between the germline ends.

The material sequenced was blood, taken from a patient whose treatment included radiotherapy and nephrectomy. This chain joins TRBV19 and TRBJ1-1; no definite D call. The sequence derives from a woman in her seventies with renal cell carcinoma. The chain's CDR3 is CASGYTEAFF. Here the CDR3 DNA reads TGTGCCAGTGGGTACACTGAAGCTTTCTTT.